One and the same sample provided the 7 T cell receptor beta chains below, sequenced in a study of T cell repertoires in cytomegalovirus infection. TCRdb re-derived calls from the reads in MiXCR, one entry per CDR3 protein. The sample holds 150,000 to 200,000 distinct CDR3 sequences, approximately 20% seen once. The sample was PBMCs. These receptor sequences come from a human donor in good health (CMV status not recorded). Some clones in this sample may be carry-over from other donors' samples.

This clonotype came up many times. The rearrangement uses TRBV7-2 and TRBJ1-6; D gene uncertain. V dropped 4 bases and J dropped 7 bases, with 5 bases sitting between them. Germline CDR1 reads SGHTA; CDR2 reads FQGNSA. The CDR3 loop spans 12 amino acids. The chain's CDR3 is CASSWENSPLHF. DNA for the CDR3: TGTGCCAGCAGCTGGGAGAATTCACCCCTCCACTTT.

Note on this clonotype: At one end, the junction sequence differs from germline, possibly due to a read error. This chain connects TRBV7-3 to TRBJ1-4; 12 nucleotides agree with TRBD1. The CDR3 totals 17 residues. CDR1 and CDR2 from the germline V gene are SGHTA and FQGTGA. The CDR3 DNA reads TGTTCCAGCAGCTTAGGGACAGGGGGCATTCCTAATGAAAAACTGTTTTTT. Translating it yields CSSSLGTGGIPNEKLFF.

This clonotype was seen many times. The chain uses TRBV7-3 and TRBJ2-2; the D is unclear. Germline CDR1 is SGHTA and CDR2 is FQGTGA. The CDR3 spans 13 residues. Trimming pared 1 base from V and 4 bases from J, leaving 4 bases between. CDR3 sequence reads: CASSLISTGELFF. Here the CDR3 DNA reads TGTGCCAGCAGCTTAATCTCCACCGGGGAGCTGTTTTTT.

This clonotype has just a few counts. This chain connects TRBV4-3 to TRBJ2-1; D assignment may be TRBD1 or TRBD2 (6 bases each). V was cut by 1 base and J by 8 bases, with 18 bases left in between. Per germline, CDR1 LGHNA and CDR2 YSLEER. The CDR3 runs 16 residues. CDR3 DNA: TGCGCCAGCAGCCAAGTAAGGGGGGCCTGGGCAGATGAGCAGTTCTTC. Translated, it gives CASSQVRGAWADEQFF.

This clonotype was seen a handful of times. The chain recombines TRBV10-3 with TRBJ1-2; D gene ambiguous. The germline V and J ends were trimmed by 0 bases and 8 bases, with 16 bases remaining between them. Germline assignment: CDR1 ENHRY and CDR2 SYGVKD. This CDR3 region has 15 residues. The chain's CDR3 is CAISESSQAPLGYTF. CDR3 sequence (DNA): TGTGCCATCAGTGAGTCGTCGCAGGCACCGCTCGGCTACACCTTC.

The sample holds many counts of this clonotype. The J gene is TRBJ1-1, the V gene TRBV11-3, with TRBD1 as a possible D gene (6 bases). Germline loops: CDR1 SGHNT, CDR2 YENEEA. V lost 6 bases and J 0 bases, leaving 8 bases between the germline ends. The CDR3 extends over 13 amino acids. CDR3 DNA: TGTGCCAGCAGTCAGGGGTTGAACACTGAAGCTTTCTTT. Translating gives CASSQGLNTEAFF.

This clonotype was detected ten times or more. The chain joins TRBV12-3 or TRBV12-4 to TRBJ2-7; D unclear. V was cut by 2 bases and J by 7 bases, with 15 bases left in between. The CDR3 length is 14 residues. CDR3 in amino acids: CASSLLLTSGEQYF. The CDR3 nucleotides are TGTGCCAGCAGTTTACTTCTTACTTCTGGGGAGCAGTACTTC.